These 24 T cell receptor beta chains came from one sample sequenced in a study of shared clonotypes between healthy human individuals. Repertoires were generated with immunoSEQ multiplex PCR, while TCRdb's copy carries only in-frame clones and drops some. The table records roughly 450,000 clones, 70% to 80% of them present only once. Sample: PBMCs. The source of these receptors is a woman in her thirties or forties in good health. Some clones in this sample may be carry-over from other donors' samples.

This clone was observed once. The chain links TRBV5-1 to TRBJ1-2; 7 positions agree with TRBD1. The CDR3 has 14 residues. The germline V gene has CDR1 SGHRS and CDR2 YFSETQ. The V and J ends lost 4 bases and 4 bases, in that order; junction bases with no gene match: 7. The CDR3 coding sequence is TGCGCCAGCAGCCAGGGACAGCCTAGCTATGGCTACACCTTC. It is translated as CASSQGQPSYGYTF.

This clone appeared a single time. The rearrangement joins TRBV19 to TRBJ1-3; possibly TRBD1 for D (6 bases). This CDR3 contains 15 residues. Trimming cost V 7 bases and J 0 bases, with 13 bases left between them. CDR1 is LNHDA, CDR2 SQIVND, per germline (reference sequence). This CDR3 reads CASNDDRISGNTIYF. For the CDR3, the DNA is TGTGCCAGTAATGACGACAGGATCTCTGGAAACACCATATATTTT.

The genes are TRBV6-5 and TRBJ1-1, with TRBD1 identical over 9 bases. V dropped 5 bases and J dropped 1; count of bases not matched to a gene: 5. Germline values: CDR1 MNHEY, CDR2 SVGAGI. The CDR3 totals 15 residues. The CDR3 DNA is TGTGCCAGCAGTAGGACAGGGGCCGGGAACACTGAAGCTTTCTTT. Translating it yields CASSRTGAGNTEAFF.

This clone was detected only a few times. The J gene is TRBJ1-4, the V gene TRBV4-1, with a possible D match to TRBD1 (5 bases). Trimming pared 6 bases from V and 0 bases from J, leaving 5 bases between. This CDR3 region has 13 residues. Germline V lookup: CDR1 MGHRA, CDR2 YSYEKL. The DNA of the CDR3 is TGCGCCAGCAGGACAGCAACTAATGAAAAACTGTTTTTT. Its translation is CASRTATNEKLFF.

This chain connects TRBV4-1 to TRBJ1-5, with 8 bases matching TRBD1. This CDR3 comprises 18 residues. Germline trimming cut 0 bases from V and 6 bases from J; bases unmatched to any gene: 13. Germline CDR1 and CDR2: MGHRA and YSYEKL. CDR3 region: CASSQEGLAGGLTQPQHF. The CDR3 nucleotides are TGCGCCAGCAGCCAAGAAGGGTTGGCAGGGGGCTTGACTCAGCCCCAGCATTTT.

The chain uses TRBV30 and TRBJ1-2; D remains ambiguous. Germline V CDR1 and CDR2: GTSNPN, SVGIG (reference sequence). The CDR3 runs to 11 residues. Trimming took 4 bases from V and 4 from J, leaving 7 bases between them. The chain's CDR3 is CAWTPGYGYTF. DNA of the CDR3: TGTGCCTGGACCCCGGGCTATGGCTACACCTTC.

The chain carries TRBV21-1 and TRBJ2-5. TRBV21-1 is described as a pseudogene. This CDR3 spans 11 amino acids. The CDR3 region has the DNA TGTGCCAGCAGCAGGGAAGAGACCCAGTACTTC. Translation gives CASSREETQYF.

This clone was seen a single time. V usage is TRBV19 and J usage is TRBJ1-2; 7 positions match TRBD1. The CDR3 sequence is 16 residues long. CDR1 and CDR2 from the germline V gene are LNHDA and SQIVND (reference sequence). V shed 5 bases, J shed 4 bases, and the junction held 13 bases outside the gene matches. The CDR3 coding sequence is TGTGCCAGTAGTGGACCGACAGGGAGAGAATTCTATGGCTACACCTTC. It encodes CASSGPTGREFYGYTF.

The rearrangement uses TRBV2 and TRBJ2-5; 13 positions match TRBD2. J was trimmed by 5 bases and V by 6 bases; bases with no gene match: 3. CDR1 is SNHLY and CDR2 is FYNNEI in the germline V gene. The CDR3 spans 14 residues. CDR3 sequence reads: CASSETSGRETQYF. CDR3 coding DNA: TGTGCCAGCAGCGAGACTAGCGGGAGGGAGACCCAGTACTTC.

J is TRBJ1-2 and V is TRBV28; 9 bases are a match to TRBD1. This CDR3 region has 15 residues. The V gene end was trimmed by 2 bases and the J gene end by 4 bases; junction bases not matched to a gene: 5. CDR1 is MDHEN and CDR2 is SYDVKM in the germline V gene. Written as DNA, the CDR3 is TGTGCCAGCAGTTTACCGGGACAGGGCGCCTATGGCTACACCTTC. Protein: CASSLPGQGAYGYTF.

The chain uses TRBV19 and TRBJ1-4, with 7 positions matching TRBD1. Trimming took 4 bases from V and 2 from J; bases not matched to a gene: 4. The CDR3 extends over 15 amino acids. CDR1 is LNHDA and CDR2 is SQIVND in the germline V gene (reference sequence). CDR3 bases: TGTGCCAGTAGTACCGACAGGGCCACTAATGAAAAACTGTTTTTT. Amino acids: CASSTDRATNEKLFF.

The J gene is TRBJ1-4, the V gene TRBV7-9; D is ambiguous. This CDR3 is 14 amino acids long. Trimming took 1 base from V and 6 from J, leaving 9 bases between them. Germline CDR1 reads SEHNR; CDR2 reads FQNEAQ (reference sequence). The CDR3 reads CASSLDTAHEKLFF. The CDR3 nucleotides are TGTGCCAGCAGCTTAGACACAGCGCATGAAAAACTGTTTTTT.

The chain has TRBV5-1 and TRBJ2-3; 12 nucleotides align to TRBD2. The germline gives CDR1 SGHRS, CDR2 YFSETQ. The junction had 10 bases not matched to a gene; V was cut back by 1 base and J by 4 bases. This CDR3 region has 18 residues. The CDR3 protein is CASSLFPLTSGSADTQYF. The CDR3 nucleotides read TGCGCCAGCAGCTTGTTCCCGTTGACTAGCGGGAGCGCAGATACGCAGTATTTT.

This chain links TRBV7-2 with TRBJ1-1; D gene ambiguous. V lost 5 bases and J lost 1, with 14 bases in between. The CDR3 covers 15 residues. In germline, CDR1 is SGHTA, CDR2 FQGNSA. DNA for the CDR3: TGTGCCAGCAGCCCCCACGGGAGCCCGAACACTGAAGCTTTCTTT. It translates to CASSPHGSPNTEAFF.

The rearrangement uses TRBV19 and TRBJ1-3; D remains ambiguous. V was pared by 1 base and J by 1 base, with 14 bases between. From germline, CDR1 is LNHDA and CDR2 SQIVND (reference sequence). CDR3 length: 17 residues. The CDR3 DNA follows: TGTGCCAGTAGTATAGGTTTTCAAGGGAGTTCTGGAAACACCATATATTTT. Protein sequence: CASSIGFQGSSGNTIYF.

The chain has TRBV5-4 and TRBJ2-5, with 8 bases that match TRBD2. Trimming at V came to 4 bases and at J to 5 bases, leaving 10 bases not matched to a gene. Germline loops: CDR1 SGHNT, CDR2 YYREEE (reference sequence). CDR3 size: 15 residues. The CDR3 here is CASSDTSGMRETQYF. The CDR3 DNA is TGTGCCAGCAGCGACACTAGCGGAATGAGGGAGACCCAGTACTTC.

This clone was observed a single time. The V gene is TRBV5-5, the J gene TRBJ2-7; TRBD2 agrees at 12 bases. This CDR3 has 16 residues. Trimming cost V 4 bases and J 3 bases; bases outside gene matches: 8. Germline loops: CDR1 SGHKS, CDR2 YYEKEE (reference sequence). The CDR3: CASSLASGGGNYEQYF. The CDR3 nucleotides read TGTGCCAGCAGCCTCGCTAGCGGGGGGGGAAACTACGAGCAGTACTTC.

This chain links TRBV9 with TRBJ2-5; D gene unclear. Germline V lookup: CDR1 SGDLS, CDR2 YYNGEE. CDR3 length: 15 residues. Deletions cut 0 bases from V and 7 bases from J, with 16 bases between. Here the CDR3 reads CASSVADSASLTQYF. In DNA, the CDR3 is TGTGCCAGCAGCGTAGCCGACTCGGCTTCATTGACCCAGTACTTC.

The V gene is TRBV4-2, the J gene TRBJ1-2; D is possibly TRBD1 (6 bases). V was cut by 5 bases and J by 1 base, with 14 bases left in between. The CDR3 covers 15 residues. CDR1 and CDR2 from the germline V gene are LGHNA and YNFKEQ. This CDR3 reads CASSSLLQGNYGYTF. CDR3 sequence (DNA): TGTGCCAGCAGCTCCCTACTACAGGGTAACTATGGCTACACCTTC.

This sequence joins TRBV18 and TRBJ2-5, with unresolved D. From germline, CDR1 is KGHSH and CDR2 LQKENI. The CDR3 sequence is 11 residues long. Trimming took 6 bases from V and 5 from J, leaving 7 bases between them. Here the CDR3 reads CASSEGETQYF. The CDR3 nucleotides read TGTGCCAGCTCTGAAGGGGAGACCCAGTACTTC.

J is TRBJ2-7 and V is TRBV7-2; the D is unclear. Trimming shortened V by 5 bases and J by 3 bases, and 11 bases separated the two germline ends. There are 13 residues in the CDR3. The V gene's germline CDR1 is SGHTA and CDR2 FQGNSA. The CDR3 sequence is CASSREERYEQYF. The DNA of the CDR3 is TGTGCCAGCAGCAGAGAGGAACGCTACGAGCAGTACTTC.

V is TRBV11-2 and J is TRBJ1-3; D may be TRBD1 (6 bases). V gave up 3 bases and J gave up 2 bases, with 11 bases separating them. The CDR3 covers 15 residues. The germline gives CDR1 SGHAT, CDR2 FQNNGV. The CDR3 spells CASSFNRDPGNTIYF. The DNA of the CDR3 is TGTGCCAGCAGCTTTAACAGGGACCCTGGAAACACCATATATTTT.

For the CDR3, the DNA is TGTGCCAGCAGTTTATCGGGAATTTGGGCAGACTATGGCTACACCTTC. Translated: CASSLSGIWADYGYTF. V gene TRBV27 combines with J gene TRBJ1-2, with D hard to call. Trimming shortened V by 0 bases and J by 3 bases, and 14 bases separated the two germline ends. The CDR3 consists of 16 residues. The V gene's germline CDR1 is MNHEY and CDR2 SMNVEV (reference sequence).

V and J are TRBV5-1 and TRBJ1-4, with 8 bases lining up with TRBD1. Germline lookup yields CDR1 SGHRS and CDR2 YFSETQ. Trimming removed 0 bases from V and 4 bases from J; junction bases left unmatched: 5. The CDR3 extends over 16 amino acids. CDR3 loop: CASSLAGTGNNEKLFF. In DNA, the CDR3 is TGCGCCAGCAGCTTGGCCGGGACAGGCAATAATGAAAAACTGTTTTTT.